The clone carrying this T cell receptor beta chain has only a few counts. Amplified TCR beta CDR3 regions came from RNA transcripts. TCR CDR3 underwent first-round RT-PCR with the HTBI primer set. Using its own MiXCR run on the multiplex PCR reads, TCRdb lists one record per CDR3 protein. Among fewer than 300,000 distinct CDR3 sequences listed, around 15% were seen once. The source of the sample is a study of T cells in Graves' hyperthyroidism and ophthalmopathy. This CDR3 is built from 12 residues. Germline CDR1 MNHNS, CDR2 SASEGT. Deletions cut 8 bases from V and 7 bases from J, with 9 bases between.

The chain couples TRBV6-1 to TRBJ1-6, with D hard to call. The sequencing input was blood. The receptor comes from a woman in her 50s with Graves' hyperthyroidism that later progressed to Graves' ophthalmopathy. CDR3 coding DNA: TGTGCCAGCGGCCCTTGGAATTCACCCCTCCACTTT. Protein sequence: CASGPWNSPLHF.